Detailed here is one TCR beta chain. Antigen: not known. The data stem from a study of prognosis after radiotherapy for stage I lung cancer. Background on the study: Enrolled patients comprised approximately 14 with newly diagnosed primary stage I lung tumors and about five with oligometastatic NSCLC after surgical resection of the primary tumor. The study's findings and limits: The number of unique TCR clones went down after stereotactic body radiation therapy, with a median of around 10,000 versus 6,500.

Germline lookup yields CDR1 MNHEY and CDR2 SVGEGT. CDR3 length equals 13 residues. The V end was cut by 5 bases, the J end by 13 bases, with 15 bases between. The genomic DNA TCR beta CDR3 region underwent two rounds of multiplex PCR. Primers specific to each TRBV and TRBJ gene drove first-round PCR. Using its own MiXCR run on the multiplex PCR reads, TCRdb lists one record per CDR3 protein. The data contain approximately 28,000 distinct CDR3 sequences, roughly 40% of them seen just once; the ten biggest clones take up approximately 15%. The sequenced sample was PBMCs, obtained before or after stereotactic body radiation therapy (not recorded which). The chain combines TRBV6-2 or TRBV6-3 with TRBJ1-6; tentatively, D is TRBD1 (5 bases). The receptor comes from a donor aged 50 or older with non-small cell lung cancer. The CDR3 DNA is TGTGCCAGCAGTCCGCGGGGCGGATCTCCCCTCCACTTT. This gives the protein CASSPRGGSPLHF.